The following is a TCR beta chain sequence with its context. These data are taken from a study of blood T cell repertoires in COVID-19. Profiling relied on immunoSEQ multiplex PCR, and the TCRdb table lists in-frame clones only, not all of them. The data show approximately 240,000 clones, roughly 80% seen once. V gave up 7 bases and J gave up 7 bases; unmatched junction bases: 7. Germline V gene lookup returns CDR1 MNHEY and CDR2 SMNVEV (reference sequence). This CDR3 contains 15 residues. The TCR was taken from a woman aged 55-75 years with acute or convalescent COVID-19. The sequencing input was peripheral blood. The chain couples TRBV27 to TRBJ1-6; 10 nucleotides match TRBD1. This CDR3 is CASTPGTGVNSPLHF. The DNA of the CDR3 is TGTGCCAGCACCCCGGGGACAGGGGTAAATTCACCCCTCCACTTT.